The clone carrying this T cell receptor (beta chain) showed up many times. Its antigen remains unknown. The germline gives CDR1 MNHNS, CDR2 SASEGT. The CDR3 has 14 amino acids. Between the trimmed V and J ends, which lost 3 bases and 2 bases, there was a span of 8 bases. RNA transcripts provided the source from which TCR beta CDR3 regions were amplified. First-round RT-PCR with HTBI primers amplified the TCR CDR3 region. TCRdb reanalysed the multiplex PCR reads using MiXCR and keeps one entry per CDR3 protein. The sample has 400,000 to 450,000 distinct CDR3 sequences; under 15% are singletons. This sample is drawn from a study of T cells in Graves' hyperthyroidism and ophthalmopathy. Study-wide points: Within blood appeared most thyroid clonotypes that had expanded above 0.001.

This chain links TRBV6-1 with TRBJ1-3; unclear D gene. Material: blood. The clonotype was recovered from a man aged 18 to 30 with Graves' ophthalmopathy. The CDR3 DNA reads TGTGCCAGCAGTGACTACAGAACTGGAAACACCATATATTTT. As protein: CASSDYRTGNTIYF.